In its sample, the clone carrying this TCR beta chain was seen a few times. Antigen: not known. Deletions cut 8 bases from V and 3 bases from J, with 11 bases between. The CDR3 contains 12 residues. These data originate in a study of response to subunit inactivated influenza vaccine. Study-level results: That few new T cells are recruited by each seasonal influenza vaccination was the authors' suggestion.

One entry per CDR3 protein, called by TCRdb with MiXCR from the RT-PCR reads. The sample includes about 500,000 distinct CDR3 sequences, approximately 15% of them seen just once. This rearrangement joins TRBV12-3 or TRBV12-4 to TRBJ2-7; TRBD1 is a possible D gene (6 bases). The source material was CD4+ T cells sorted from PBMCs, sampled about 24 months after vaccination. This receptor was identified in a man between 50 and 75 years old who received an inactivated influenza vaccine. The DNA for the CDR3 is TGTGCCAGCTGTCACAGGGACTACGAGCAGTACTTC. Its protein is CASCHRDYEQYF.